Listed below are T cell receptor beta chains from one sample, sequenced in a study of cytomegalovirus exposure and HLA in healthy donors. The table came from immunoSEQ multiplex PCR; TCRdb's copy has only in-frame clones and leaves some out. The profile covers fewer than 200,000 clones, with roughly 73% appearing a single time and 1.5% to 2% taken by the ten largest. The sequencing sample was made of PBMCs. Receptors originate from a woman aged 30 to 39 in good health and CMV-seronegative. The CDR3 runs from the conserved cysteine through the conserved F or W. Each record gives: CDR3 protein, CDR3 DNA, D gene, CDR3 length, J gene, V gene, clone size. D genes are given only for firm matches. Only some rows state a clone size, as once, few, many or a class for expanded clones.

CDR3 protein: CASSMGLAGRRKYEQYF
CDR3 DNA: TGTGCCAGTAGTATGGGACTAGCGGGAAGGCGGAAGTACGAGCAGTACTTC
D gene: TRBD2
CDR3 length: 17
J gene: TRBJ2-7
V gene: TRBV19
clone size: NA

CDR3 protein: CASSLSTRPGDGYTF
CDR3 DNA: TGTGCCAGCAGCTTATCCACCCGGCCGGGAGATGGCTACACCTTC
D gene: NA
CDR3 length: 15
J gene: TRBJ1-2
V gene: TRBV11-2
clone size: NA

CDR3 protein: CSVGDRVYVEAFF
CDR3 DNA: TGCAGCGTTGGTGACAGGGTCTACGTTGAAGCTTTCTTT
D gene: TRBD1
CDR3 length: 13
J gene: TRBJ1-1
V gene: TRBV29-1
clone size: NA

CDR3 protein: CASSQVGYRPGVEQYF
CDR3 DNA: TGTGCCAGCAGCCAAGTCGGGTATCGGCCGGGGGTCGAGCAGTACTTC
D gene: NA
CDR3 length: 16
J gene: TRBJ2-7
V gene: TRBV4-2
clone size: few

CDR3 protein: CASSFRGPTDTQYF
CDR3 DNA: TGCGCCAGCAGCTTCCGCGGTCCCACAGATACGCAGTATTTT
D gene: NA
CDR3 length: 14
J gene: TRBJ2-3
V gene: TRBV5-1
clone size: NA

CDR3 protein: CASRGAASGRAGETQYF
CDR3 DNA: TGTGCCAGCAGAGGCGCGGCTAGCGGGAGGGCCGGGGAGACCCAGTACTTC
D gene: TRBD2
CDR3 length: 17
J gene: TRBJ2-5
V gene: TRBV7-6
clone size: once

CDR3 protein: CSVGLAGEGEQFF
CDR3 DNA: TGCAGCGTTGGACTAGCGGGGGAGGGCGAGCAGTTCTTC
D gene: TRBD2
CDR3 length: 13
J gene: TRBJ2-1
V gene: TRBV29-1
clone size: NA

CDR3 protein: CASSLRGLGLAGSYEQYF
CDR3 DNA: TGTGCCAGCAGTTTACGTGGTCTTGGACTAGCGGGGTCCTACGAGCAGTACTTC
D gene: TRBD2
CDR3 length: 18
J gene: TRBJ2-7
V gene: TRBV27
clone size: NA

CDR3 protein: CASRERGIVGRGANVLTF
CDR3 DNA: TGTGCCAGCAGGGAAAGGGGGATTGTAGGCCGTGGGGCCAACGTCCTGACTTTC
D gene: NA
CDR3 length: 18
J gene: TRBJ2-6
V gene: TRBV2
clone size: NA

CDR3 protein: CASSTDLAGAGTDTQYF
CDR3 DNA: TGTGCCAGTAGTACCGATTTAGCGGGAGCAGGCACAGATACGCAGTATTTT
D gene: TRBD2
CDR3 length: 17
J gene: TRBJ2-3
V gene: TRBV19
clone size: NA

CDR3 protein: CASSLETGNTEAFF
CDR3 DNA: TGTGCCAGCAGCTTAGAGACAGGGAACACTGAAGCTTTCTTT
D gene: NA
CDR3 length: 14
J gene: TRBJ1-1
V gene: TRBV7-9
clone size: few

CDR3 protein: CASSFLAIGYNEQFF
CDR3 DNA: TGTGCCAGCAGTTTCCTAGCGATAGGGTACAATGAGCAGTTCTTC
D gene: NA
CDR3 length: 15
J gene: TRBJ2-1
V gene: TRBV6-1
clone size: NA

CDR3 protein: CASSIDGTATEAFF
CDR3 DNA: TGTGCCAGTAGTATAGATGGGACAGCCACTGAAGCTTTCTTT
D gene: TRBD1
CDR3 length: 14
J gene: TRBJ1-1
V gene: TRBV19
clone size: NA

CDR3 protein: CASSQSRSLREYF
CDR3 DNA: TGCGCCAGCAGTCAATCGCGTTCACTTCGAGAGTACTTC
D gene: NA
CDR3 length: 13
J gene: TRBJ2-7
V gene: TRBV23-1
clone size: NA

CDR3 protein: CASSSIAGTGYTGELFF
CDR3 DNA: TGTGCCAGCAGCTCAATAGCCGGGACAGGGTACACCGGGGAGCTGTTTTTT
D gene: TRBD1
CDR3 length: 17
J gene: TRBJ2-2
V gene: TRBV11-2
clone size: once

CDR3 protein: CASRTSTRGEAFF
CDR3 DNA: TGCGCCAGCAGGACTTCCACCAGGGGTGAAGCTTTCTTT
D gene: NA
CDR3 length: 13
J gene: TRBJ1-1
V gene: TRBV10-1
clone size: NA

CDR3 protein: CASSRRLAGAYNEQFF
CDR3 DNA: TGTGCCAGCAGCAGGAGACTAGCGGGGGCCTACAATGAGCAGTTCTTC
D gene: TRBD2
CDR3 length: 16
J gene: TRBJ2-1
V gene: TRBV5-6
clone size: NA

CDR3 protein: CASSPTSGDYNEQFF
CDR3 DNA: TGTGCCAGCAGCCCGACTAGCGGAGACTACAATGAGCAGTTCTTC
D gene: TRBD2
CDR3 length: 15
J gene: TRBJ2-1
V gene: TRBV11-3
clone size: NA

CDR3 protein: CASNKGQSNTEAFF
CDR3 DNA: TGTGCCAGCAACAAGGGACAGTCGAACACTGAAGCTTTCTTT
D gene: TRBD1
CDR3 length: 14
J gene: TRBJ1-1
V gene: TRBV6-1
clone size: NA

CDR3 protein: CASSSGTSHEQFF
CDR3 DNA: TGTGCCAGCAGCTCCGGGACTAGCCATGAGCAGTTCTTC
D gene: TRBD2
CDR3 length: 13
J gene: TRBJ2-1
V gene: TRBV5-6
clone size: NA

CDR3 protein: CASSLQISTDTQYF
CDR3 DNA: TGTGCCAGCAGCTTACAAATTAGCACAGATACGCAGTATTTT
D gene: NA
CDR3 length: 14
J gene: TRBJ2-3
V gene: TRBV7-6
clone size: NA

CDR3 protein: CASSPGQPYEQYF
CDR3 DNA: TGTGCCAGCAGCCCAGGACAGCCCTACGAGCAGTACTTC
D gene: NA
CDR3 length: 13
J gene: TRBJ2-7
V gene: TRBV7-9
clone size: NA

CDR3 protein: CASSERETVSYGYTF
CDR3 DNA: TGTGCCAGCAGTGAACGGGAGACAGTGAGCTATGGCTACACCTTC
D gene: NA
CDR3 length: 15
J gene: TRBJ1-2
V gene: TRBV2
clone size: once

CDR3 protein: CASSEFSSRRDEQYF
CDR3 DNA: TGTGCCAGCAGTGAATTCTCCAGCCGCAGGGACGAGCAGTACTTC
D gene: NA
CDR3 length: 15
J gene: TRBJ2-7
V gene: TRBV25-1
clone size: NA

CDR3 protein: CASSLRRSRDRDSPLHF
CDR3 DNA: TGTGCCAGCAGCTTACGGAGGTCCCGGGACAGGGACTCACCCCTCCACTTT
D gene: TRBD1
CDR3 length: 17
J gene: TRBJ1-6
V gene: TRBV7-8
clone size: NA

CDR3 protein: CASSLEVGARGPEQYF
CDR3 DNA: TGCGCCAGCAGCTTGGAGGTCGGCGCAAGAGGTCCCGAGCAGTACTTC
D gene: NA
CDR3 length: 16
J gene: TRBJ2-7
V gene: TRBV5-1
clone size: NA

CDR3 protein: CAILLAGGNNEQFF
CDR3 DNA: TGTGCCATTTTACTAGCGGGAGGTAACAATGAGCAGTTCTTC
D gene: TRBD2
CDR3 length: 14
J gene: TRBJ2-1
V gene: TRBV2
clone size: NA

CDR3 protein: CASSDTRPLHF
CDR3 DNA: TGCGCCAGCAGTGACACCCGGCCCCTCCACTTT
D gene: NA
CDR3 length: 11
J gene: TRBJ1-6
V gene: TRBV10-2
clone size: NA

CDR3 protein: CASSISSEAYNEQFF
CDR3 DNA: TGTGCCAGTAGTATAAGTTCAGAAGCCTACAATGAGCAGTTCTTC
D gene: NA
CDR3 length: 15
J gene: TRBJ2-1
V gene: TRBV19
clone size: NA

CDR3 protein: CSVESGVGTYGYTF
CDR3 DNA: TGCAGCGTTGAGAGCGGGGTGGGAACCTATGGCTACACCTTC
D gene: NA
CDR3 length: 14
J gene: TRBJ1-2
V gene: TRBV29-1
clone size: NA

CDR3 protein: CASSNPGQPHEQYF
CDR3 DNA: TGTGCCAGCAGCAATCCGGGACAGCCCCACGAGCAGTACTTC
D gene: TRBD1
CDR3 length: 14
J gene: TRBJ2-7
V gene: TRBV9
clone size: NA

CDR3 protein: CASSLTGTNYNEQFF
CDR3 DNA: TGTGCCAGCAGCTTAACGGGGACTAATTACAATGAGCAGTTCTTC
D gene: TRBD2
CDR3 length: 15
J gene: TRBJ2-1
V gene: TRBV7-3
clone size: NA

CDR3 protein: CASSPDFGERQHF
CDR3 DNA: TGTGCCAGCAGCCCTGACTTCGGCGAAAGGCAGCATTTT
D gene: NA
CDR3 length: 13
J gene: TRBJ1-5
V gene: TRBV4-2
clone size: few

CDR3 protein: CASSFGGESYEQYF
CDR3 DNA: TGTGCCAGCAGCTTTGGAGGGGAATCCTACGAGCAGTACTTC
D gene: NA
CDR3 length: 14
J gene: TRBJ2-7
V gene: TRBV7-9
clone size: NA

CDR3 protein: CASRPDRVDEQYF
CDR3 DNA: TGTGCCAGCAGACCCGACAGGGTGGACGAGCAGTACTTC
D gene: TRBD1
CDR3 length: 13
J gene: TRBJ2-7
V gene: TRBV6-6
clone size: NA

CDR3 protein: CASSEMRQNTEAFF
CDR3 DNA: TGCGCCAGCTCTGAAATGAGGCAGAACACTGAAGCTTTCTTT
D gene: NA
CDR3 length: 14
J gene: TRBJ1-1
V gene: TRBV10-2
clone size: few

CDR3 protein: CASSLGQKHPNTGELFF
CDR3 DNA: TGCGCCAGCAGCTTGGGACAGAAGCACCCGAACACCGGGGAGCTGTTTTTT
D gene: NA
CDR3 length: 17
J gene: TRBJ2-2
V gene: TRBV5-1
clone size: NA

CDR3 protein: CASSEALITEAFF
CDR3 DNA: TGTGCCAGCAGTGAAGCCCTTATTACTGAAGCTTTCTTT
D gene: NA
CDR3 length: 13
J gene: TRBJ1-1
V gene: TRBV2
clone size: NA

CDR3 protein: CASSLVQGSTDTQYF
CDR3 DNA: TGTGCCAGCAGTTTGGTCCAGGGGAGCACAGATACGCAGTATTTT
D gene: NA
CDR3 length: 15
J gene: TRBJ2-3
V gene: TRBV5-4
clone size: NA

CDR3 protein: CAGARESYNEQFF
CDR3 DNA: TGTGCCGGGGCGCGGGAAAGCTACAATGAGCAGTTCTTC
D gene: NA
CDR3 length: 13
J gene: TRBJ2-1
V gene: TRBV6-1
clone size: NA

CDR3 protein: CSSSPGGGSGIYEQYF
CDR3 DNA: TGTTCCAGCAGCCCGGGCGGGGGGTCTGGGATCTACGAGCAGTACTTC
D gene: TRBD2
CDR3 length: 16
J gene: TRBJ2-7
V gene: TRBV7-9
clone size: NA

CDR3 protein: CASSWGGQGSYEQYF
CDR3 DNA: TGTGCCAGCAGCTGGGGGGGACAGGGGAGCTACGAGCAGTACTTC
D gene: TRBD1
CDR3 length: 15
J gene: TRBJ2-7
V gene: TRBV5-4
clone size: NA

CDR3 protein: CASSETGGAGAEAFF
CDR3 DNA: TGTGCCAGCAGTGAGACAGGGGGCGCGGGTGCTGAAGCTTTCTTT
D gene: TRBD1
CDR3 length: 15
J gene: TRBJ1-1
V gene: TRBV6-4
clone size: NA

CDR3 protein: CASSIGGQTYEQYF
CDR3 DNA: TGTGCCAGTAGTATCGGGGGACAGACCTACGAGCAGTACTTC
D gene: NA
CDR3 length: 14
J gene: TRBJ2-7
V gene: TRBV19
clone size: NA

CDR3 protein: CASSPSRGPGETQYF
CDR3 DNA: TGTGCCAGCAGTCCCTCCCGGGGTCCCGGGGAGACCCAGTACTTC
D gene: NA
CDR3 length: 15
J gene: TRBJ2-5
V gene: TRBV28
clone size: few

CDR3 protein: CASSGVAGAFWKQYF
CDR3 DNA: TGTGCCAGCAGTGGCGTGGCGGGGGCGTTCTGGAAGCAGTACTTC
D gene: NA
CDR3 length: 15
J gene: TRBJ2-7
V gene: TRBV6-1
clone size: NA

CDR3 protein: CASSRREGPSGNTIYF
CDR3 DNA: TGTGCCAGCAGCCGGCGTGAGGGCCCCTCTGGAAACACCATATATTTT
D gene: NA
CDR3 length: 16
J gene: TRBJ1-3
V gene: TRBV7-9
clone size: NA